This TCR beta chain was recorded in a study of CD8+ T cells in alopecia areata. Turning to the study itself: For 6 to 18 months, tofacitinib was taken, and 6 months off drug followed. Points from the study as a whole: While patients received tofacitinib, many expanded lesional clones remained present in scalp and blood.

Treatment denoted: oral pan-JAK inhibitor, 5-10 mg twice daily. Alopecia areata patients had lesional scalp punch biopsies and peripheral blood taken from them. This clone was counted a few times. Its antigen is unidentified. The CDR3 extends over 15 amino acids. Germline lookup yields CDR1 SEHNR and CDR2 FQNEAQ (reference sequence). Trimming took 4 bases from V and 4 from J; bases not matched to a gene: 9. Extracted from the samples, RNA was reverse transcribed into cDNA to serve as the sequencing template. TCRdb's copy holds only in-frame clones and misses some; the assay was immunoSEQ multiplex PCR. The sample includes 200,000 or so clones, less than 50% of them seen just once.

This rearrangement joins TRBV7-9 to TRBJ2-7; the match to TRBD2 covers 8 bases. The sequencing used CD4+ T cells sorted from blood, collected at approximately week 36, from a patient treated with tofacitinib. The clonotype was recovered from a human donor with alopecia areata. The CDR3 DNA is TGTGCCAGCAGCTCAGCGGGAGCCTTACGTTACGAGCAGTACTTC. This translates into CASSSAGALRYEQYF.